These T cell receptor beta chains were read from a single sample in a study of CD4 T cell repertoires in COVID-19. TCRdb keeps only in-frame clones here, not all; method: immunoSEQ multiplex PCR. The repertoire consists of about 75,000 clones, with 83% occurring once and the leading ten covering about 0.58%. The sample consisted of CD4+ T cells from peripheral blood, taken after recovery from COVID-19. The source is a human donor who had COVID-19. Each CDR3 is given with its conserved first and last residue. Each record gives: V gene, J gene, CDR3 protein.

V gene: TRBV12-5; J gene: TRBJ2-5; CDR3 protein: CASGPGTGGETQYF
V gene: TRBV10-2; J gene: TRBJ1-5; CDR3 protein: CASRGNRGSNQPQHF
V gene: TRBV5-1; J gene: TRBJ2-6; CDR3 protein: CASSLDTAGANVLTF
V gene: TRBV7-2; J gene: TRBJ2-7; CDR3 protein: CASSLAGALEQYF
V gene: TRBV28; J gene: TRBJ1-4; CDR3 protein: CASSSEGRGKLFF
V gene: TRBV6-5; J gene: TRBJ2-3; CDR3 protein: CASTLAGGFTDTQYF
V gene: TRBV11-2; J gene: TRBJ1-1; CDR3 protein: CASSGGDKNTEAFF
V gene: TRBV28; J gene: TRBJ2-7; CDR3 protein: CASSSGQFYEQYF
V gene: TRBV9; J gene: TRBJ2-1; CDR3 protein: CASSVGGSGRPNEQFF
V gene: TRBV20-1; J gene: TRBJ1-2; CDR3 protein: CSARYQSGYTF
V gene: TRBV28; J gene: TRBJ2-7; CDR3 protein: CASSSGTPYEQYF
V gene: TRBV29-1; J gene: TRBJ2-3; CDR3 protein: CSGATGGLYWTDTQYF
V gene: TRBV18; J gene: TRBJ2-7; CDR3 protein: CASSPPGPPYEQYF
V gene: TRBV7-8; J gene: TRBJ2-1; CDR3 protein: CASSASGGYVNEQFF
V gene: TRBV5-1; J gene: TRBJ2-1; CDR3 protein: CASRLATYNEQFF
V gene: TRBV11-2; J gene: TRBJ1-3; CDR3 protein: CASSLGGTGSLGNTIYF
V gene: TRBV6-5; J gene: TRBJ1-2; CDR3 protein: CASSLGGQGRDGYTF
V gene: TRBV24-1; J gene: TRBJ2-3; CDR3 protein: CATSDSASGGATDTQYF
V gene: TRBV5-1; J gene: TRBJ2-5; CDR3 protein: CASSFSSGTTQRGSGTQYF
V gene: TRBV5-1; J gene: TRBJ2-5; CDR3 protein: CASSFSTPEETQYF
V gene: TRBV2; J gene: TRBJ1-1; CDR3 protein: CASRETQGAGEAFF
V gene: TRBV28; J gene: TRBJ1-5; CDR3 protein: CASSLPNQPQHF
V gene: TRBV19; J gene: TRBJ2-7; CDR3 protein: CASSAEQLAYEQYF
V gene: TRBV3-1/TRBV3-2; J gene: TRBJ2-1; CDR3 protein: CASSPGTSGYEQFF
V gene: TRBV2; J gene: TRBJ2-3; CDR3 protein: CASSGGQGTTDTQYF
V gene: TRBV11-1; J gene: TRBJ2-1; CDR3 protein: CASSLARGRDNEQFF
V gene: TRBV19; J gene: TRBJ1-5; CDR3 protein: CASSWVHNQPQHF
V gene: TRBV6-5; J gene: TRBJ2-1; CDR3 protein: CASRAGLAGYNEQFF
V gene: TRBV28; J gene: TRBJ1-1; CDR3 protein: CASSLIGTGAGNTEAFF
V gene: TRBV13; J gene: TRBJ2-2; CDR3 protein: CASSRTATGELFF
V gene: TRBV4-1; J gene: TRBJ2-5; CDR3 protein: CASSQDGQRGETQYF
V gene: TRBV28; J gene: TRBJ1-5; CDR3 protein: CASSSIQGSQPQHF
V gene: TRBV30; J gene: TRBJ1-3; CDR3 protein: CAWGTGNTIYF
V gene: TRBV9; J gene: TRBJ1-6; CDR3 protein: CASSVVGGPLHF
V gene: TRBV9; J gene: TRBJ2-7; CDR3 protein: CASSVGTVSYEQYF